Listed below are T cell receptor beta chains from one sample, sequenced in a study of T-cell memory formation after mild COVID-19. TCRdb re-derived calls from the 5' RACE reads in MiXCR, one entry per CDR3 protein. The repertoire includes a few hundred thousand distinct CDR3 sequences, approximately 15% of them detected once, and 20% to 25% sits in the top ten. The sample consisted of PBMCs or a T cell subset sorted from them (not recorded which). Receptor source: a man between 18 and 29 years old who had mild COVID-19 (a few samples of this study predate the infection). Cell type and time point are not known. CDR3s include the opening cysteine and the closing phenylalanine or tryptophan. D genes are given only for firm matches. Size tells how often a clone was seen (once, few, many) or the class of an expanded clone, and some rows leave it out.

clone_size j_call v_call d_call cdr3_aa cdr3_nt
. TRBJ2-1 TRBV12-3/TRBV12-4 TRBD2 CASRTSGGGNEQFF TGTGCCAGCAGAACTAGCGGGGGTGGTAATGAGCAGTTCTTC
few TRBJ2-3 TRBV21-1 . CASSKQDRPHESTDTQYF TGTGCCAGCAGCAAACAAGACCGACCCCACGAATCCACAGATACGCAGTATTTT
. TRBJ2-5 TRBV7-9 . CASSSLDRRETQYF TGTGCCAGCAGCTCACTAGACAGGCGGGAGACCCAGTACTTC
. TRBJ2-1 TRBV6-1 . CASSENWRYNEQFF TGTGCCAGCAGTGAAAACTGGCGCTACAATGAGCAGTTCTTC
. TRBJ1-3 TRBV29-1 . CSLLTADTIYF TGCAGCCTACTTACAGCGGACACCATATATTTT
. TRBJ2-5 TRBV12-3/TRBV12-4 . CASSLAPYGEDQETQYF TGTGCCAGCAGTTTAGCGCCTTATGGGGAGGACCAAGAGACCCAGTACTTC
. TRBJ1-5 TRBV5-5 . CASSPDTNQPQHF TGTGCCAGCAGCCCCGACACGAATCAGCCCCAGCATTTT
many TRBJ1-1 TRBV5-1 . CASSPRGFTEAFF TGCGCCAGCAGCCCGCGGGGTTTCACTGAAGCTTTCTTT
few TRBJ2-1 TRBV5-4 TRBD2 CASSLVSGTQPSEQFF TGTGCCAGCAGCTTGGTCAGCGGGACCCAGCCCAGCGAGCAGTTCTTC
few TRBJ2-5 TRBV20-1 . CSARPGLAQYF TGCAGTGCTAGACCAGGGCTGGCCCAGTACTTC
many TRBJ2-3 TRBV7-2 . CASSLALGTDTQYF TGTGCCAGCAGCCTAGCCCTGGGCACAGATACGCAGTATTTT
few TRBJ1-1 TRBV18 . CASSPLRGGNTEAFF TGTGCCAGCTCACCACTCAGGGGCGGGAACACTGAAGCTTTCTTT
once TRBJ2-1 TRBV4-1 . CASSQGSPVEQFF TGCGCCAGCAGCCAAGGATCACCGGTTGAGCAGTTCTTC
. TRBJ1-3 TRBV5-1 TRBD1 CASSLSGTENTIYF TGCGCCAGCAGCTTGTCCGGGACAGAGAACACCATATATTTT
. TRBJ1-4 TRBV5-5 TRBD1 CASSSSPPGTGDEKLFF TGTGCCAGCAGCTCATCACCCCCCGGGACAGGGGATGAAAAACTGTTTTTT
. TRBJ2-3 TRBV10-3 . CAISETDSTSTDTQYF TGTGCCATCAGTGAGACGGACAGCACAAGCACAGATACGCAGTATTTT
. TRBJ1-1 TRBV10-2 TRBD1 CASSDYLGQKMNTEAFF TGCGCCAGCAGTGATTATTTGGGACAGAAAATGAACACTGAAGCTTTCTTT
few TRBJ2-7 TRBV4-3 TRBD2 CASSPRTSGEQYF TGCGCCAGCAGCCCGCGGACTAGCGGGGAGCAGTACTTC
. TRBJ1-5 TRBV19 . CASRTTGLPQHF TGTGCCAGTAGAACGACAGGCCTACCCCAGCATTTT
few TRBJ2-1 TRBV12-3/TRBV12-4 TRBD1 CASSFPPGGMNNEQFF TGTGCCAGCAGTTTCCCCCCAGGGGGCATGAACAATGAGCAGTTCTTC
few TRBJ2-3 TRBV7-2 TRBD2 CASSLLGLAGGDTQYF TGTGCCAGCAGCTTATTAGGGCTAGCGGGGGGAGATACGCAGTATTTT
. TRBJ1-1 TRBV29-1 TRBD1 CSVDWVGGQGSTEAFF TGCAGCGTTGACTGGGTCGGGGGACAGGGCAGCACTGAAGCTTTCTTT
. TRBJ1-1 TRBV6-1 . CASSETRRRTEAFF TGTGCCAGCAGTGAAACACGCAGAAGGACTGAAGCTTTCTTT
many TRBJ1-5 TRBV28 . CASSLEGQQPQHF TGTGCCAGCAGTTTAGAGGGACAACAGCCCCAGCATTTT
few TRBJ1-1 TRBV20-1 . CSAWLNTEAFF TGCAGTGCTTGGTTGAACACTGAAGCTTTCTTT
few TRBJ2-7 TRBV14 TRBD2 CASSDTETSGSYEQYF TGTGCCAGCAGCGATACGGAGACTAGCGGCTCCTACGAGCAGTACTTC
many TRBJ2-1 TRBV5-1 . CASSPGQSSYNEQFF TGCGCCAGCAGCCCTGGACAGAGCTCCTACAATGAGCAGTTCTTC
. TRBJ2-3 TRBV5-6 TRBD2 CASSHDGLAGPTDTQYF TGTGCCAGCAGCCATGATGGACTAGCGGGGCCCACAGATACGCAGTATTTT
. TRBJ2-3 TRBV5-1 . CASSVRVTDTQYF TGCGCCAGCAGCGTCCGGGTCACAGATACGCAGTATTTT
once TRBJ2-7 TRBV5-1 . CASSLVGQKYF TGCGCCAGCAGCTTGGTAGGACAGAAGTACTTC
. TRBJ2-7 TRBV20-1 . CSARDGRLYEQYF TGCAGTGCTAGAGATGGTCGGTTGTACGAGCAGTACTTC
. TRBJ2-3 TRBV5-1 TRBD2 CASIAGGGTDTQYF TGCGCCAGCATTGCGGGGGGGGGCACAGATACGCAGTATTTT
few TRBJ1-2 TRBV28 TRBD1 CASKGGGAKYGYTF TGTGCCAGCAAGGGAGGGGGCGCTAAATATGGCTACACCTTC
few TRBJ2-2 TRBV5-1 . CASSFGGGGELFF TGCGCCAGCAGCTTTGGAGGTGGCGGGGAGCTGTTTTTT
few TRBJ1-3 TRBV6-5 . CATSRTGNTIYF TGTGCCACCTCTCGGACTGGAAACACCATATATTTT